Below are 12 T cell receptor beta chains sequenced from a single sample in a study of beta chain features in type 1 diabetes. Expressed TCRB transcripts were sequenced after all isolated RNA was converted to cDNA. TCRdb's table, derived via immunoSEQ multiplex PCR, lists solely in-frame clones and lacks some. The sample has under 300,000 clones; about 25% are singletons. Input material: central memory CD4+ T cells from blood. These receptors were collected from a man aged 25-40 years in good health.

This clone has a single count. The gene calls are TRBV7-2 and TRBJ2-3; D is undetermined. The CDR3 is made up of 15 amino acids. CDR1 and CDR2 from the germline V gene are SGHTA and FQGNSA. With 1 base removed from V and 2 bases from J, the gap between germline ends came to 10 bases. CDR3 in DNA: TGTGCCAGCAGCTTAGACCCATTTTACACAGATACGCAGTATTTT. Its protein product is CASSLDPFYTDTQYF.

This clone showed up just a few times. The gene calls are TRBV25-1 and TRBJ2-2; no reliable D call. The V end lost 1 base, the J end lost 6 bases, and 6 bases lay between the germline ends. This CDR3 is built from 13 residues. Germline V gives CDR1 MGHDK, CDR2 SYGVNS. CDR3 in amino acids: CASSESYSGELFF. CDR3 coding DNA: TGTGCCAGCAGTGAATCTTATTCCGGGGAGCTGTTTTTT.

At least ten counts were recorded for this clone. At the DNA level, this CDR3 is encoded by other sequences in the same sample as well. The rearrangement joins TRBV30 to TRBJ2-1; perhaps TRBD1 as D (6 bases). The ends were cut back, 1 base at V and 15 bases at J, with 13 bases in the middle. From germline, CDR1 is GTSNPN and CDR2 SVGIG (reference sequence). This CDR3 has 11 amino acids. CDR3 in DNA: TGTGCCTGGAGTGGTAAAGGGGGTCGGTTCTTC. Protein product: CAWSGKGGRFF.

There are a few counts of this clone. The CDR3 here is CASSTPQRVDTQYF. The CDR3 DNA reads as TGTGCCAGCAGCACCCCCCAAAGGGTAGATACGCAGTATTTT. The chain employs TRBV7-2 and TRBJ2-3; D not certain. CDR3 length: 14 residues. With 5 bases removed from V and 5 bases from J, the gap between germline ends came to 14 bases. Germline V CDR1 and CDR2: SGHTA, FQGNSA. The full variable domain, rest sourced from reference TRBV7-2 and TRBJ2-3, is GAGVSQSPSNKVTEKGKDVELRCDPISGHTALYWYRQSLGQGLEFLIYFQGNSAPDKSGLPSDRFSAERTGGSVSTLTIQRTQQEDSAVYLCASSTPQRVDTQYFGPGTRLTVL.

The chain recombines TRBV29-1 with TRBJ2-2; D is unclear. CDR1 is SQVTM, CDR2 ANQGSEA, per germline. The V and J ends lost 6 bases and 10 bases respectively, with 15 bases between them. The CDR3 has 12 amino acids. This CDR3 is CSVMVGRVELFF. In nucleotides, the CDR3 is TGCAGCGTGATGGTCGGTCGGGTGGAGCTGTTTTTT.

V is TRBV7-9 and J is TRBJ2-7; TRBD2 matches 13 bases. J lost 5 bases, V lost 3 bases, and 4 bases had no gene match. The CDR3 length is 15 residues. The germline gives CDR1 SEHNR, CDR2 FQNEAQ (reference sequence). The CDR3 DNA reads TGTGCCAGCAGCTTCCGCGGGACTAGCGGGGACGAGCAGTACTTC. Amino acids: CASSFRGTSGDEQYF.

This clone was seen a handful of times. A single base separates this from a much larger clone, so it may be a read error. The V call is TRBV2, the J call TRBJ2-3, with TRBD2 matching over 7 bases. The trim removed 7 bases at V and 1 base at J, leaving 5 bases unmatched. The germline V gene encodes CDR1 SNHLY and CDR2 FYNNEI. The CDR3 contains 14 residues. The CDR3 reads CASNPAGCTDTQYF. The CDR3 region has the DNA TGTGCCAGCAATCCAGCGGGGTGCACAGATACGCAGTATTTT.

V gene TRBV6-6 combines with J gene TRBJ1-1; D not resolved. Per the germline V gene, CDR1 is MNHNY and CDR2 is SVGAGI (reference sequence). V was clipped by 5 bases and J by 5 bases, with 15 bases between them. The CDR3 extends over 14 amino acids. CDR3 in DNA: TGTGCCAGCAGTGATCCCAGCCCGTGGACTGAAGCTTTCTTT. Its protein product is CASSDPSPWTEAFF.

This clone occurred a few times. This chain links TRBV5-1 with TRBJ1-1; 10 bases fit TRBD1. The V and J ends lost 3 bases and 4 bases, in that order; junction bases with no gene match: 9. Germline-derived CDR1 and CDR2 are SGHRS and YFSETQ. The CDR3 has 16 residues. The CDR3 reads CASSSTTGQGVTEAFF. The CDR3 nucleotides are TGCGCCAGCAGCTCGACAACCGGACAGGGGGTCACTGAAGCTTTCTTT.

The chain has TRBV5-6 and TRBJ2-5; D is unresolved. This CDR3 is built from 13 residues. The V gene lost 2 bases and the J gene lost 5 bases, with 10 bases spanning the gap. Germline assignment: CDR1 SGHDT and CDR2 YYEEEE. CDR3 bases: TGTGCCAGCAGCTTAGGAAGGTGGGAGACCCAGTACTTC. Translation gives CASSLGRWETQYF.

The CDR3 loop reads CASRQGTNTGELFF. The CDR3 bases are TGTGCCAGTAGACAGGGGACGAACACCGGGGAGCTGTTTTTT. The V and J genes are TRBV27 and TRBJ2-2, with 8 positions matching TRBD1. The junction had 3 bases not matched to a gene; V was cut back by 9 bases and J by 0 bases. CDR3 size: 14 residues. The germline V gene has CDR1 MNHEY and CDR2 SMNVEV (reference sequence).

This clone appeared a few times. The chain couples TRBV29-1 to TRBJ2-7, with 9 bases matching TRBD1. The germline gives CDR1 SQVTM, CDR2 ANQGSEA. CDR3 length: 13 residues. J was trimmed by 3 bases and V by 7 bases; bases with no gene match: 7. The CDR3: CSALGQGGYEQYF. The CDR3 DNA follows: TGCAGCGCTTTGGGACAGGGAGGCTACGAGCAGTACTTC.